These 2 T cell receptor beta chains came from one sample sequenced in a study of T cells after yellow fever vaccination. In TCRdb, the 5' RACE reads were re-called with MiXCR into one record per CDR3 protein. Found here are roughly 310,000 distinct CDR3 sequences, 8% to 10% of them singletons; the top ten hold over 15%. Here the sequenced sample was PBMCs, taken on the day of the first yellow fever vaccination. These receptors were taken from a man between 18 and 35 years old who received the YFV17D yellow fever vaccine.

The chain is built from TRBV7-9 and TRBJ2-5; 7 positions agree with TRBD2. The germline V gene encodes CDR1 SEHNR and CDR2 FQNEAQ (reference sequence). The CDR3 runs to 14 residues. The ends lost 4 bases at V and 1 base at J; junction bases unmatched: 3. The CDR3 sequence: CASSWASGQETQYF. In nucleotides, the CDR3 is TGTGCCAGCAGCTGGGCTAGCGGCCAAGAGACCCAGTACTTC.

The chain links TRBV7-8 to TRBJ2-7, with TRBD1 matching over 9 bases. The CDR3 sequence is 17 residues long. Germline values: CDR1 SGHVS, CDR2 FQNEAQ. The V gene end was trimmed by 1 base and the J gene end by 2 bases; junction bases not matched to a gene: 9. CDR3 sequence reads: CASSLGPGQGNPYEQYF. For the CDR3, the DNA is TGTGCCAGCAGCTTAGGGCCCGGACAGGGGAATCCCTACGAGCAGTACTTC.